This T cell receptor (beta chain) was found in a study of T cells in Graves' hyperthyroidism and ophthalmopathy. Broader study findings: Ophthalmopathy could be told apart from stable hyperthyroidism with a 13 V-J model. Blood also contained most expanded thyroid clonotypes above 0.001.

As concerns this clonotype: What it binds is not known.

Trimming cost V 2 bases and J 3 bases, with 8 bases left between them. The germline CDR1 and CDR2 sequences are SGHDT and YYEEEE. The CDR3 extends over 13 amino acids. Each person with ophthalmopathy scored at least 3 on the Clinical Activity Score, reached NOSPECS grade 4 or higher, and had been ill under 3 months. TCR beta CDR3 sequences were amplified from RNA transcripts. HTBI primers were used for first-round RT-PCR of the TCR CDR3. From the multiplex PCR reads, TCRdb called clonotypes with MiXCR, one entry per CDR3 protein. Among hundreds of thousands of distinct CDR3 sequences, approximately 16% were seen once, and the ten largest hold about 29%.

Sequencing was carried out using blood. The sequence was obtained from a woman between 18 and 30 years old with Graves' ophthalmopathy. The gene calls are TRBV5-6 and TRBJ1-1; D remains ambiguous. The CDR3 DNA follows: TGTGCCAGCAGCTTAGGGCACTACACTGAAGCTTTCTTT. Residues: CASSLGHYTEAFF.